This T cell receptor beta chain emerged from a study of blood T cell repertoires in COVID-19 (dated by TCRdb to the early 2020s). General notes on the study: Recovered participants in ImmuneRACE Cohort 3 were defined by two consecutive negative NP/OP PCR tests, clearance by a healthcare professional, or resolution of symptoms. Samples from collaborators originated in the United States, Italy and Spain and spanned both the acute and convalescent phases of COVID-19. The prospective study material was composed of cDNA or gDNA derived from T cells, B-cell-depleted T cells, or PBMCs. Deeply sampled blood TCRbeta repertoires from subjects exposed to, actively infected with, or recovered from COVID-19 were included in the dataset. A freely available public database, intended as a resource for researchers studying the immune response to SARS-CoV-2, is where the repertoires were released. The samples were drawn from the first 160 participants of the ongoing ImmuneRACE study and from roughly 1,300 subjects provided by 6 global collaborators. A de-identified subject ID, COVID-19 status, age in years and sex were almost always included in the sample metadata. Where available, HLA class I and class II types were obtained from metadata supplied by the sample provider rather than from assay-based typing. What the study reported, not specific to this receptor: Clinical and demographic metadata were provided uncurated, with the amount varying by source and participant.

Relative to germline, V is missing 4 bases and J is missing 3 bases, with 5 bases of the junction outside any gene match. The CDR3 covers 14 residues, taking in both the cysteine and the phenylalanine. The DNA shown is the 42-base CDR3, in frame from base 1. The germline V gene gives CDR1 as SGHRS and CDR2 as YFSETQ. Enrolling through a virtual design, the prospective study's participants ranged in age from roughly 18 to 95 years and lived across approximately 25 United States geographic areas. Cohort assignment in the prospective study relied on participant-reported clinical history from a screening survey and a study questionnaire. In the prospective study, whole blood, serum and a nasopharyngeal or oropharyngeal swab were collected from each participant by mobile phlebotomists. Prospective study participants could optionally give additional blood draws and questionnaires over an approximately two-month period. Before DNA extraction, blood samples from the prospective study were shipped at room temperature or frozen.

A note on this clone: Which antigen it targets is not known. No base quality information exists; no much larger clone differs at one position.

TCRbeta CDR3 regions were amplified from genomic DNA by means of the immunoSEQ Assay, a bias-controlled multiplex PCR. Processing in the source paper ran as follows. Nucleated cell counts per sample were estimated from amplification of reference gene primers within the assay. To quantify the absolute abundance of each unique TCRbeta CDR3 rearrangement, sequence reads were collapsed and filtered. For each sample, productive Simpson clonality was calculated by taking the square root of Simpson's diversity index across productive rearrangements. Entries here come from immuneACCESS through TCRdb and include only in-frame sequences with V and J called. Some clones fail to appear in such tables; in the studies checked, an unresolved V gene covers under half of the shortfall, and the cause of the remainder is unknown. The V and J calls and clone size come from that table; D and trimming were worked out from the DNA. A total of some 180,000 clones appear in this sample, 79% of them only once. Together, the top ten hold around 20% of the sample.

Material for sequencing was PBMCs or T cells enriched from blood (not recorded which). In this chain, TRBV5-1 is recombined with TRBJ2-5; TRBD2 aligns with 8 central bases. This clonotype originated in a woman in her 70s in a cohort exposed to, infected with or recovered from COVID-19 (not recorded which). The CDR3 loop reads CASSHLLAEETQYF. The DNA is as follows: TGCGCCAGCAGCCATCTACTAGCGGAAGAGACCCAGTACTTC.